Presented here are 3 T cell receptor beta chains from one specimen sequenced in a study of tumor-infiltrating lymphocytes in primary liver carcinoma. Unsorted whole blood yielded blood RNA, and germline DNA was extracted as well. Making TCR beta cDNA involved roughly 500 ng total RNA and a constant-region primer. Three nested multiplex PCR rounds of slightly modified ARM-PCR generated TCR beta libraries. With TRBV1-TRBV30 forward primers and a C-beta reverse primer, the first two PCR rounds were run for roughly 10 cycles each. TCRdb reanalysed the multiplex PCR reads using MiXCR and keeps one entry per CDR3 protein. The sample comprises about 180,000 distinct CDR3 sequences, about 60% of which are singletons, and around three quarters rests with the top ten. What was sequenced was peripheral blood. The receptors come from a middle-aged man with primary liver carcinoma and hepatitis B virus infection.

This clonotype came up once. The gene calls are TRBV29-1 and TRBJ2-3; D not resolved. The CDR3 loop spans 14 amino acids. Per the germline V gene, CDR1 is SQVTM and CDR2 is ANQGSEA. V lost 4 bases to trimming and J lost 0 bases, with 11 bases between them. The CDR3, as DNA: TGCAGCGTTGTACCAAACTCTAGCACAGATACGCAGTATTTT. It translates to CSVVPNSSTDTQYF.

Details on this clonotype: A junction end diverges from the germline sequence, so it may reflect a read error. The chain employs TRBV12-3 or TRBV12-4 and TRBJ1-5; D is unresolved. The CDR3 runs to 15 residues. CDR3: CASSPLVDSNRPQHF. The DNA of the CDR3 is TGTGCCAGCAGTCCCCTGGTGGATAGCAATCGGCCCCAGCATTTT.

Concerning this clonotype itself: One junction end does not reproduce the germline sequence, and a read error may be involved. The chain employs TRBV10-3 and TRBJ2-3; 9 nucleotides align to TRBD2. The CDR3 totals 16 residues. Germline-derived CDR1 and CDR2 are ENHRY and SYGVKD. CDR3: CAITGSGRSSTETQYF. In nucleotides, the CDR3 is TGTGCCATCACTGGAAGCGGGAGGTCTAGCACAGAAACGCAGTATTTT.